This entry lists 9 T cell receptor beta chains sequenced from one sample in a study of regulatory T cells in long-lasting Graves disease. Researchers made TCR beta libraries by using iRepertoire HTBI primers and running Arm-PCR on CDR3 regions. TCRdb fed the multiplex PCR reads into MiXCR, producing one record per CDR3 protein. Among 300,000 to 500,000 distinct CDR3 sequences listed, under 25% were seen once. Time point in this sample: persistent/refractory GD, antithyroid drugs over 5 years with positive TRAb. Extracted RNA from PBMCs served as the source of the TCR library. The sample consisted of peripheral blood mononuclear cells (PBMCs), taken when the disease was refractory, from a patient treated with antithyroid drugs. These receptors all stem from a female donor with Graves disease.

This clonotype was observed a few times. The chain is built from TRBV25-1 and TRBJ2-2, with D uncertain. Trimming cost V 9 bases and J 3 bases, with 14 bases left between them. This CDR3 comprises 14 residues. Germline loops: CDR1 MGHDK, CDR2 SYGVNS. The CDR3 sequence: CARTFGWYTGELFF. The CDR3 coding sequence is TGTGCCAGGACATTCGGGTGGTACACCGGGGAGCTGTTTTTT.

V and J are TRBV7-9 and TRBJ2-2; 7 bases match TRBD2. The CDR3 sequence is 15 residues long. CDR1 and CDR2 (germline): SEHNR, FQNEAQ (reference sequence). V shed 5 bases, J shed 2 bases, and the junction held 5 bases outside the gene matches. The CDR3 bases are TGTGCCAGCAGCCGACTAGCTTCTAACACCGGGGAGCTGTTTTTT. Its protein product is CASSRLASNTGELFF.

This chain connects TRBV29-1 to TRBJ2-2; 10 nucleotides agree with TRBD2. This CDR3 comprises 15 residues. Trimming at V came to 4 bases and at J to 9 bases, leaving 11 bases not matched to a gene. CDR1 is SQVTM, CDR2 ANQGSEA, per germline. In nucleotides, the CDR3 is TGCAGCGTTGTTGAGGGGCCTAGCGGGAGCCGGGAGCTGTTTTTT. As protein: CSVVEGPSGSRELFF.

The chain carries TRBV2 and TRBJ2-2; 10 bases are shared with TRBD1. The V and J ends lost 7 bases and 4 bases, in that order; junction bases with no gene match: 3. The germline gives CDR1 SNHLY, CDR2 FYNNEI. The CDR3 contains 14 residues. CDR3 residues: CASIDRGLTGELFF. The CDR3 bases are TGTGCCAGCATAGACAGGGGGCTCACCGGGGAGCTGTTTTTT.

This clonotype turned up a few times. J is TRBJ1-1 and V is TRBV4-2, with 7 bases lining up with TRBD1. J gave up 1 base and V 0 bases, and 8 bases lay outside the gene matches. This CDR3 is 17 amino acids long. From germline, CDR1 is LGHNA and CDR2 YNFKEQ. This CDR3 reads CASSQDAGGPSNTEAFF. In nucleotides, the CDR3 is TGTGCCAGCAGCCAAGATGCAGGGGGACCTTCGAACACTGAAGCTTTCTTT.

This clonotype was seen many times. The genes are TRBV7-2 and TRBJ1-1; D perhaps matches TRBD1 (6 bases). CDR3 size: 17 residues. Trimming removed 2 bases at V and 4 bases at J, with 20 bases between. The germline gives CDR1 SGHTA, CDR2 FQGNSA. This chain's CDR3 is CASSLFSPDSQGTEAFF. The CDR3 DNA reads TGTGCCAGCAGCTTATTCTCCCCGGACAGTCAGGGCACTGAAGCTTTCTTT.

The sample holds many counts of this clonotype. CDR3 amino acids: CASKRDKNTEAFF. In nucleotides, the CDR3 is TGTGCCAGCAAAAGGGACAAGAACACTGAAGCTTTCTTT. V usage is TRBV6-1 and J usage is TRBJ1-1; TRBD1 is a possible D gene (6 bases). Germline-derived CDR1 and CDR2 are MNHNS and SASEGT. Trimming cost V 7 bases and J 1 base, with 10 bases left between them. The CDR3 consists of 13 residues.

The rearrangement joins TRBV30 to TRBJ1-2; the D is unclear. This CDR3 has 13 amino acids. V dropped 2 bases and J dropped 4 bases, with 11 bases sitting between them. Germline V gene data show CDR1 as GTSNPN and CDR2 as SVGIG (reference sequence). CDR3 in DNA: TGTGCCTGGAGTCCGGGGTCAGGCTATGGCTACACCTTC. Protein: CAWSPGSGYGYTF.

With respect to this clonotype: It may be a read error: a sequence one base away is much more abundant. The chain links TRBV7-2 to TRBJ2-7; 12 bases fit TRBD2. V gave up 1 base and J gave up 6 bases; unmatched junction bases: 10. The CDR3 consists of 17 residues. The V gene's germline CDR1 is SGHTA and CDR2 FQGNSA. The chain's CDR3 is CASSLVGLAGGVGEQYF. CDR3 nucleotide sequence: TGTGCCAGCAGCTTAGTGGGGCTAGCGGGAGGGGTGGGCGAGCAGTACTTC.